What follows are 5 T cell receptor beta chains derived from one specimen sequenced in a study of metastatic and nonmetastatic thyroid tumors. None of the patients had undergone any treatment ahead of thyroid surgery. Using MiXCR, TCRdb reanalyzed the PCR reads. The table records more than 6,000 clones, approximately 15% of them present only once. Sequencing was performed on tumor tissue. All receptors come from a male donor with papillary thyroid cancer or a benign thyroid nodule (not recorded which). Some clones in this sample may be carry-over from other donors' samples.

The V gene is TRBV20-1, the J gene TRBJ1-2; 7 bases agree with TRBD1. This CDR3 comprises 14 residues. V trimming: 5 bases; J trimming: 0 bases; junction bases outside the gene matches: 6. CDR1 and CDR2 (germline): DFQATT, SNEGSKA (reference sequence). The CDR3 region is CSAVRDSPNYGYTF. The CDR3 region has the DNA TGCAGTGCTGTCCGGGACAGTCCTAACTATGGCTACACCTTC.

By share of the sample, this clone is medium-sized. The CDR3 reads CASASSGSINEQFF. The CDR3 coding sequence is TGCGCCAGTGCCTCTAGCGGGAGTATCAATGAGCAGTTCTTC. This chain joins TRBV10-1 and TRBJ2-1, with TRBD2 matching over 10 bases. This CDR3 is 14 amino acids long. V lost 9 bases, J lost 6 bases, and 8 bases stayed unmatched. Per germline, CDR1 WNHNN and CDR2 SYGVQD (reference sequence).

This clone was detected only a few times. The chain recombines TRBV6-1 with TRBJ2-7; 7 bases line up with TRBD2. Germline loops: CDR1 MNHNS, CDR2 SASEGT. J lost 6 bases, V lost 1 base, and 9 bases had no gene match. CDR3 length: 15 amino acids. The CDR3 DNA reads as TGTGCCAGCAGTGAAGATGGGCAGCGGGATGGCGAGCAGTACTTC. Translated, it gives CASSEDGQRDGEQYF.

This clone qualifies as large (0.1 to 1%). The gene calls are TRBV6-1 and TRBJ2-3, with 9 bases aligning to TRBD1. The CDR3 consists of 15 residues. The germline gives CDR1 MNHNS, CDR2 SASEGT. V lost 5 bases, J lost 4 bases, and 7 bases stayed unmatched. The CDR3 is CASSPPGQGADTQYF. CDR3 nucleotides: TGTGCCAGCAGTCCCCCGGGACAGGGCGCAGATACGCAGTATTTT.

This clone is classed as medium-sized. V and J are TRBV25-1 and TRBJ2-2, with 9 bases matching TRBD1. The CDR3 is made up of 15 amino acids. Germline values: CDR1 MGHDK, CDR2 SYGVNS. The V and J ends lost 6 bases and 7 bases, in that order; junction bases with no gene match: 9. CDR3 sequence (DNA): TGTGCCAGCAGCAAGACAGGGGGTTTGATCGGGGAGCTGTTTTTT. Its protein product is CASSKTGGLIGELFF.